One sample yielded the 9 T cell receptor beta chains listed below, sequenced in a study of T cells in Graves' hyperthyroidism and ophthalmopathy. Regions amplified from RNA transcripts were the TCR beta CDR3 regions. With the HTBI primer set, the TCR CDR3 went through a first round of RT-PCR. Each CDR3 protein is one row after TCRdb ran MiXCR on the multiplex PCR reads. The data hold more than 300,000 distinct CDR3 sequences, with around 13% observed a single time. Sequenced: blood. These receptors were collected from a woman under 30 with Graves' hyperthyroidism.

This clonotype appeared a few times. The chain recombines TRBV28 with TRBJ2-3, with unresolved D. The V gene lost 6 bases and the J gene lost 2 bases, with 12 bases spanning the gap. The CDR3 spans 14 residues. From germline, CDR1 is MDHEN and CDR2 SYDVKM. This CDR3 is CASSMDRYTDTQYF. In DNA form, the CDR3 reads TGTGCCAGCAGCATGGACCGCTACACAGATACGCAGTATTTT.

This clonotype appeared a few times. The CDR3 sequence is CASSEGPGYNEQFF. CDR3 DNA: TGTGCCAGCAGTGAAGGGCCAGGGTACAATGAGCAGTTCTTC. V is TRBV6-1 and J is TRBJ2-1; D may be TRBD1 (5 bases). V shed 1 base and J shed 4 bases, with 8 bases lying between them. This CDR3 is 14 amino acids long. Germline V gene lookup returns CDR1 MNHNS and CDR2 SASEGT.

This clonotype has a count of ten or more. This sequence joins TRBV3-1 and TRBJ2-5; TRBD1 matches 7 bases. With V trimmed by 0 bases and J by 2 bases, 3 bases remained unmatched. The V gene's germline CDR1 is LGHDT and CDR2 YNNKEL (reference sequence). The CDR3 totals 15 residues. Written as DNA, the CDR3 is TGTGCCAGCAGCCAAGAGCTGGGACAGCAAGAGACCCAGTACTTC. Protein: CASSQELGQQETQYF.

This clonotype was recorded many times. The J gene is TRBJ1-5, the V gene TRBV20-1; D gene unclear. Germline V gene lookup returns CDR1 DFQATT and CDR2 SNEGSKA (reference sequence). The CDR3 totals 14 residues. V lost 6 bases, J lost 3 bases, and 15 bases lay in between. The CDR3 DNA reads as TGCAGTGCCCCCGATGGCAGGACCAATCAGCCCCAGCATTTT. As protein: CSAPDGRTNQPQHF.

This clonotype showed up many times. The chain carries TRBV28 and TRBJ2-1, with a possible D match to TRBD1 (6 bases). The V gene's germline CDR1 is MDHEN and CDR2 SYDVKM. V lost 10 bases, J lost 6 bases, and 13 bases lay in between. The CDR3 extends over 12 amino acids. CDR3 protein: CATAQGFNEQFF. The CDR3 DNA sequence: TGTGCCACCGCACAGGGTTTCAATGAGCAGTTCTTC.

This clonotype has a count of ten or more. The chain carries TRBV2 and TRBJ2-7; maybe TRBD2 (6 bases). V lost 1 base to trimming and J lost 9 bases, with 16 bases between them. This CDR3 contains 14 residues. The germline gives CDR1 SNHLY, CDR2 FYNNEI. CDR3 in DNA: TGTGCCAGCAGTGAAGAGGGGCGGGATAGCGCGCAGTACTTC. Translated: CASSEEGRDSAQYF.

The table lists this clonotype with many counts. The chain combines TRBV28 with TRBJ1-5, with TRBD1 as a possible D gene (6 bases). The V and J ends lost 3 bases and 4 bases respectively, with 16 bases between them. The CDR3 consists of 16 residues. The germline V gene encodes CDR1 MDHEN and CDR2 SYDVKM. The CDR3 loop reads CASSFRGRGGNQPQHF. The CDR3 DNA reads TGTGCCAGCAGTTTTAGGGGCAGGGGCGGTAATCAGCCCCAGCATTTT.

This clonotype has a handful of counts. CDR3 bases: TGTGCCACCAGCTTGACCCCGGGGGAGCTGTTTTTT. Translated: CATSLTPGELFF. The genes are TRBV15 and TRBJ2-2; D uncertain. Germline lookup yields CDR1 LNHNV and CDR2 YYDKDF (reference sequence). The V and J ends lost 5 bases and 8 bases respectively, with 9 bases between them. The CDR3 is 12 amino acids.

Many counts were recorded for this clonotype. The gene calls are TRBV28 and TRBJ2-4, with 10 bases identical to TRBD1. The junction had 5 bases not matched to a gene; V was cut back by 5 bases and J by 7 bases. CDR1 MDHEN and CDR2 SYDVKM come from the germline V gene. This CDR3 is 14 amino acids long. The CDR3 DNA reads as TGTGCCAGCAGTCCCCGACAGGGGGCGAACATTCAGTACTTC. The encoded protein is CASSPRQGANIQYF.